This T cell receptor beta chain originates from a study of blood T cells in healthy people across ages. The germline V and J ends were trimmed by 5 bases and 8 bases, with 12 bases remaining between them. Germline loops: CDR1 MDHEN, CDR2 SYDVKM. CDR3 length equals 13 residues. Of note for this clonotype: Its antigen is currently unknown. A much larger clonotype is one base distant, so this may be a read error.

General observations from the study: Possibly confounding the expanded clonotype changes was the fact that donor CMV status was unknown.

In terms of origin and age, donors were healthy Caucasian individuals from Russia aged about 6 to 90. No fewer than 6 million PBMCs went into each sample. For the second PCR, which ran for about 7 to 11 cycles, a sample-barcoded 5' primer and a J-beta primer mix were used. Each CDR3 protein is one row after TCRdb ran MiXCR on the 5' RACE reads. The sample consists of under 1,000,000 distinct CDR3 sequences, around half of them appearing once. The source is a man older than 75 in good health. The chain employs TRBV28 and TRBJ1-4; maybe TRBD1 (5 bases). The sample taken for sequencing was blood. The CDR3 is CASSVNGGEKLFF. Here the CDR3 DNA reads TGTGCCAGCAGTGTAAACGGGGGAGAAAAACTGTTTTTT.